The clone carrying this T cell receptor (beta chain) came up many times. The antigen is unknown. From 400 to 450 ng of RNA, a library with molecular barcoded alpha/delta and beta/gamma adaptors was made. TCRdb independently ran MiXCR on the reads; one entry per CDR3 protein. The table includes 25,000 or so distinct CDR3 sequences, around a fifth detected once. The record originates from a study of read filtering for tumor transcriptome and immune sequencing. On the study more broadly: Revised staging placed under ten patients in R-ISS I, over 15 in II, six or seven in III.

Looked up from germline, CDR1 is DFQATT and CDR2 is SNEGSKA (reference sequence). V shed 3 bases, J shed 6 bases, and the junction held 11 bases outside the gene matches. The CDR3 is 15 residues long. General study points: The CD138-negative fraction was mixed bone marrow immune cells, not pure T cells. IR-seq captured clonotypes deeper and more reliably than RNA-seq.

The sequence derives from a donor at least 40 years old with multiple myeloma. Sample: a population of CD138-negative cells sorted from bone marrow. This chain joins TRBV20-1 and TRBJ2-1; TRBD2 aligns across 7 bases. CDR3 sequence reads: CSASRVASGSNEQFF. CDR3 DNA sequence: TGCAGTGCTAGTAGGGTGGCTAGCGGCTCCAATGAGCAGTTCTTC.